Each of the 10 T cell receptor beta chains below was sequenced from the same sample in a study of identical twins. Using its own MiXCR run on the 5' RACE reads, TCRdb lists one record per CDR3 protein. This sample has a few hundred thousand distinct CDR3 sequences, with roughly an eighth found just once. These data also featured in a second study, about yellow fever vaccine responses in identical twins.

What was sequenced was CD8+ T cells sorted from blood. The receptors were gathered from a woman under 30 in good health.

In its sample, this clonotype was seen a few times. The chain couples TRBV2 to TRBJ2-1, with 11 bases that match TRBD2. This CDR3 has 18 residues. With V trimmed by 6 bases and J by 0 bases, 10 bases remained unmatched. Germline V gene lookup returns CDR1 SNHLY and CDR2 FYNNEI. The CDR3 DNA follows: TGTGCCAGCAGCCTGACTAGCGGGGCGTTAAGCTCCTACAATGAGCAGTTCTTC. Residues: CASSLTSGALSSYNEQFF.

This clonotype was detected many times. The chain carries TRBV5-1 and TRBJ2-1; 10 bases match TRBD2. This CDR3 is built from 15 residues. V was clipped by 4 bases and J by 4 bases; unmatched bases: 5. Germline lookup yields CDR1 SGHRS and CDR2 YFSETQ. CDR3 nucleotides: TGCGCCAGCAGCCAAACTAGCGGGGCTTACAATGAGCAGTTCTTC. Its protein is CASSQTSGAYNEQFF. Supplemented by reference TRBV5-1 and TRBJ2-1, the full variable domain reads KAGVTQTPRYLIKTRGQQVTLSCSPISGHRSVSWYQQTPGQGLQFLFEYFSETQRNKGNFPGRFSGRQFSNSRSEMNVSTLELGDSALYLCASSQTSGAYNEQFFGPGTRLTVL.

This clonotype turned up a few times. For the CDR3, the DNA is TGTGCCAGCAGTTACATTATTGATGAGCAGTTCTTC. Translating it yields CASSYIIDEQFF. The V call is TRBV6-6, the J call TRBJ2-1; D remains ambiguous. In germline, CDR1 is MNHNY, CDR2 SVGAGI (reference sequence). CDR3 length equals 12 residues. The V end lost 2 bases, the J end lost 8 bases, and 7 bases lay between the germline ends.

The sample holds a few counts of this clonotype. V and J are TRBV9 and TRBJ1-1; 8 bases are a match to TRBD1. This CDR3 contains 14 residues. Germline loops: CDR1 SGDLS, CDR2 YYNGEE. J lost 5 bases, V lost 3 bases, and 6 bases had no gene match. CDR3 bases: TGTGCCAGCAGCGCCGGGACAGGCCCAACTGAAGCTTTCTTT. This codes for CASSAGTGPTEAFF.

The rearrangement uses TRBV7-9 and TRBJ2-7; no firm D call. V dropped 5 bases and J dropped 3 bases, with 8 bases sitting between them. CDR3 length equals 12 residues. Per the germline V gene, CDR1 is SEHNR and CDR2 is FQNEAQ (reference sequence). CDR3 sequence: CASSPHSYEQYF. The CDR3 DNA sequence: TGTGCCAGCAGCCCACACAGCTACGAGCAGTACTTC. The whole variable domain, remainder taken from reference TRBV7-9 and TRBJ2-7, is DTGVSQNPRHKITKRGQNVTFRCDPISEHNRLYWYRQTLGQGPEFLTYFQNEAQLEKSRLLSDRFSAERPKGSFSTLEIQRTEQGDSAMYLCASSPHSYEQYFGPGTRLTVT.

This clonotype occurred a few times. The rearrangement links TRBV27 to TRBJ1-5; 10 nucleotides line up with TRBD1. Germline lookup yields CDR1 MNHEY and CDR2 SMNVEV (reference sequence). This CDR3 contains 13 residues. With 8 bases clipped from V and 6 bases from J, the junction kept 4 bases outside the gene matches. Written as DNA, the CDR3 is TGTGCCAGCGGGGGGACAGGGGCTCAGCCCCAGCATTTT. Amino acid sequence: CASGGTGAQPQHF.

This clonotype was observed many times. The CDR3 protein is CASSFGGLNQPQHF. In DNA form, the CDR3 reads TGTGCCAGCAGTTTTGGGGGATTAAATCAGCCCCAGCATTTT. The chain couples TRBV12-3 or TRBV12-4 to TRBJ1-5; possibly TRBD1 for D (5 bases). The V end was cut by 3 bases, the J end by 4 bases, with 10 bases between. The CDR3 sequence is 14 residues long.

This chain connects TRBV28 to TRBJ2-2; 8 nucleotides line up with TRBD1. The CDR3 loop spans 15 amino acids. Per the germline V gene, CDR1 is MDHEN and CDR2 is SYDVKM. The junction had 6 bases not matched to a gene; V was cut back by 6 bases and J by 3 bases. The CDR3, as DNA: TGTGCCAGCAGCTTGGACAGGGAGTACACCGGGGAGCTGTTTTTT. Protein product: CASSLDREYTGELFF.

The CDR3 region is CASSESFFSRSTEAFF. In DNA, the CDR3 is TGCGCCAGCAGTGAGTCCTTCTTCAGTCGCAGCACTGAAGCTTTCTTT. The chain links TRBV10-2 to TRBJ1-1; D gene uncertain. CDR1 is WSHSY, CDR2 SAAADI, per germline. The V end lost 0 bases, the J end lost 4 bases, and 15 bases lay between the germline ends. The CDR3 spans 16 residues.

The chain carries TRBV29-1 and TRBJ2-2; D is uncertain. The ends were cut back, 6 bases at V and 4 bases at J, with 18 bases in the middle. The CDR3 consists of 15 residues. The germline V gene encodes CDR1 SQVTM and CDR2 ANQGSEA. The CDR3 DNA follows: TGCAGCGTACCCTTATGGGGTAGCCCCACCGGGGAGCTGTTTTTT. Protein: CSVPLWGSPTGELFF.